Below are 23 T cell receptor beta chains sequenced from a single sample in a study of T cell responses to AZD1222 COVID-19 vaccine. Repertoires were generated with immunoSEQ multiplex PCR, while TCRdb's copy carries only in-frame clones and drops some. The repertoire holds about 110,000 clones, with roughly 89% as singletons. The source was peripheral blood, collected 28 days after the second AZD1222 dose. Receptor source: an adult who received the AZD1222 COVID-19 vaccine.

The chain is built from TRBV18 and TRBJ2-7, with D possibly matching TRBD1 (5 bases). The CDR3 has 13 residues. V was cut by 1 base and J by 5 bases, with 9 bases left in between. The germline CDR1 and CDR2 sequences are KGHSH and LQKENI. The DNA for the CDR3 is TGTGCCAGCTCACCACTCAGGGCTAACGAGCAGTACTTC. This codes for CASSPLRANEQYF.

This chain joins TRBV10-3 and TRBJ1-3, with D possibly being TRBD1 (6 bases). The CDR3 contains 17 residues. CDR1 and CDR2 from the germline V gene are ENHRY and SYGVKD. V shed 5 bases and J shed 0 bases, with 17 bases lying between them. CDR3 region: CAISNSLHRDSGNTIYF. The CDR3 region has the DNA TGTGCCATCAGTAATAGTCTACACAGGGACTCTGGAAACACCATATATTTT.

The V and J genes are TRBV4-3 and TRBJ1-3; D not resolved. Germline CDR1 and CDR2: LGHNA and YSLEER. V gave up 3 bases and J gave up 0 bases, with 6 bases separating them. The CDR3 loop spans 14 amino acids. CDR3 sequence: CASSQGTSGNTIYF. The DNA of the CDR3 is TGCGCCAGCAGCCAGGGCACCTCTGGAAACACCATATATTTT.

The chain links TRBV6-4 to TRBJ1-2; D is possibly TRBD1 (6 bases). CDR1 and CDR2 from the germline V gene are MRHNA and SNTAGT. Trimming cost V 4 bases and J 3 bases, with 15 bases left between them. The CDR3 has 15 residues. CDR3 region: CASSVPTRTDYGYTF. CDR3 sequence (DNA): TGTGCCAGCAGTGTCCCCACTCGGACAGACTATGGCTACACCTTC.

The V call is TRBV30, the J call TRBJ2-3; D unresolved. Trimming took off 0 bases at V and 6 bases at J, with 10 bases between the two ends. The CDR3 length is 13 residues. Germline CDR1 GTSNPN, CDR2 SVGIG (reference sequence). The CDR3 bases are TGTGCCTGGAGTGTAATGGCCAGGGATACGCAGTATTTT. This gives the protein CAWSVMARDTQYF.

The chain recombines TRBV16 with TRBJ1-1; no definite D call. CDR1 KGHSY and CDR2 FQNENV come from the germline V gene. Trimming left V 1 base short and J 1 base short, with 4 bases between. CDR3 length: 13 amino acids. The CDR3 nucleotides read TGTGCCAGCAGCCAATGGGGGAACACTGAAGCTTTCTTT. This codes for CASSQWGNTEAFF.

The chain has TRBV19 and TRBJ2-5; 10 positions match TRBD2. CDR3 size: 16 residues. Trimming removed 6 bases from V and 1 base from J; junction bases left unmatched: 8. Germline-derived CDR1 and CDR2 are LNHDA and SQIVND (reference sequence). The CDR3 DNA reads as TGTGCCAGTAGGCTAACTAGCGGGGTGGGCCAAGAGACCCAGTACTTC. Translating it yields CASRLTSGVGQETQYF.

This chain connects TRBV9 to TRBJ1-5; unclear D gene. Germline V gives CDR1 SGDLS, CDR2 YYNGEE. The CDR3 has 14 residues. The V and J ends lost 4 bases and 5 bases respectively, with 13 bases between them. The CDR3 coding sequence is TGTGCCAGCAGCCTAGACACGGTCCATCAGCCCCAGCATTTT. Protein sequence: CASSLDTVHQPQHF.

The chain employs TRBV4-2 and TRBJ1-3, with TRBD1 matching over 8 bases. Trimming took 5 bases from V and 3 from J; bases not matched to a gene: 3. The CDR3 spans 14 residues. Germline CDR1 is LGHNA and CDR2 is YNFKEQ. For the CDR3, the DNA is TGTGCCAGCAGCTCAGGGGGCGGTGGAAACACCATATATTTT. Translating it yields CASSSGGGGNTIYF.

This clone was seen once. The chain combines TRBV18 with TRBJ2-5; D remains ambiguous. Germline V CDR1 and CDR2: KGHSH, LQKENI. This CDR3 is built from 16 residues. Trimming took off 2 bases at V and 3 bases at J, with 16 bases between the two ends. CDR3 nucleotides: TGTGCCAGCTCACCAGGAGTAAGAACAGTGGAAGAGACCCAGTACTTC. Translation: CASSPGVRTVEETQYF.

The chain uses TRBV6-2 or TRBV6-3 and TRBJ2-7, with 12 nucleotides matching TRBD2. V gave up 4 bases and J gave up 11 bases; unmatched junction bases: 9. From germline, CDR1 is MNHEY and CDR2 SVGEGT. The CDR3 has 14 amino acids. CDR3 nucleotides: TGTGCCAGCAGTTCCACTAGCGGGGGGCCTCCTAAGTACTTC. It yields the protein CASSSTSGGPPKYF.

The chain uses TRBV14 and TRBJ2-2; a possible D gene is TRBD1 (6 bases). Trimming shortened V by 4 bases and J by 2 bases, and 17 bases separated the two germline ends. The CDR3 totals 17 residues. Per germline, CDR1 SGHDN and CDR2 FVKESK. The CDR3 DNA sequence: TGTGCCAGCAGCCCCCTGTTGGGCAGGGGAAACACCGGGGAGCTGTTTTTT. It is translated as CASSPLLGRGNTGELFF.

The gene calls are TRBV11-3 and TRBJ2-2; TRBD1 or TRBD2 may be the D gene (5 bases each). Trimming cost V 5 bases and J 5 bases, with 18 bases left between them. CDR3 size: 16 residues. The germline CDR1 and CDR2 sequences are SGHNT and YENEEA. CDR3 coding DNA: TGTGCCAGCAGCCGTGCCGAGGGGCCCGCAACCGGGGAGCTGTTTTTT. Its protein is CASSRAEGPATGELFF.

The V gene is TRBV5-1, the J gene TRBJ1-2; D ambiguous. The length of the CDR3 is 11 residues. The ends were cut back, 4 bases at V and 7 bases at J, with 8 bases in the middle. CDR1 is SGHRS and CDR2 is YFSETQ in the germline V gene. Here the CDR3 reads CASSQVCGYTF. DNA for the CDR3: TGCGCCAGCAGCCAGGTGTGTGGCTACACCTTC.

The chain carries TRBV7-9 and TRBJ2-3; TRBD2 agrees at 8 bases. CDR3 size: 15 residues. Germline V CDR1 and CDR2: SEHNR, FQNEAQ (reference sequence). V shed 5 bases, J shed 2 bases, and the junction held 6 bases outside the gene matches. CDR3 sequence: CASSQAGEYTDTQYF. CDR3 coding DNA: TGTGCCAGCAGCCAAGCGGGGGAATACACAGATACGCAGTATTTT.

This clone was counted only a few times. The CDR3 DNA follows: TGTGCCAGCAGCTTACTAGCTTACGAGCAGTACTTC. This sequence encodes CASSLLAYEQYF. V is TRBV7-9 and J is TRBJ2-7; perhaps TRBD2 as D (5 bases). This CDR3 is 12 amino acids long. V lost 2 bases to trimming and J lost 4 bases, with 6 bases between them. The V gene's germline CDR1 is SEHNR and CDR2 FQNEAQ (reference sequence).

The rearrangement joins TRBV11-2 to TRBJ2-5; TRBD2 matches at 8 bases. Per the germline V gene, CDR1 is SGHAT and CDR2 is FQNNGV. This CDR3 region has 15 residues. Trimming cost V 5 bases and J 5 bases; bases outside gene matches: 10. The CDR3 DNA reads TGTGCCAGCAGCATCTACGGGGGGGCATGGGAGACCCAGTACTTC. Amino acid sequence: CASSIYGGAWETQYF. Using reference TRBV11-2 and TRBJ2-5 for the parts outside the CDR3, the full variable domain is EAGVAQSPRYKIIEKRQSVAFWCNPISGHATLYWYQQILGQGPKLLIQFQNNGVVDDSQLPKDRFSAERLKGVDSTLKIQPAKLEDSAVYLCASSIYGGAWETQYFGPGTRLLVL.

DNA for the CDR3: TGTGCCAGCAGGAGGACAGCTTCTGGCTACACCTTC. This codes for CASRRTASGYTF. The genes are TRBV6-5 and TRBJ1-2; D might be TRBD1 (6 bases). The length of the CDR3 is 12 residues. CDR1 is MNHEY, CDR2 SVGAGI, per germline. V gave up 6 bases and J gave up 7 bases, with 12 bases separating them.

This rearrangement joins TRBV9 to TRBJ2-7; TRBD1 agrees at 9 bases. V shed 4 bases, J shed 5 bases, and the junction held 4 bases outside the gene matches. The CDR3 has 13 amino acids. CDR1 and CDR2 (germline): SGDLS, YYNGEE. The CDR3 reads CASSPTGGNEQYF. The CDR3 bases are TGTGCCAGCAGCCCGACAGGGGGAAACGAGCAGTACTTC.

This chain uses TRBV18 with TRBJ2-2; the D call may be TRBD1 or TRBD2 (5 bases each). V was shortened by 0 bases and J by 2 bases, with 10 bases between the two germline ends. Germline V gives CDR1 KGHSH, CDR2 LQKENI. CDR3 size: 16 residues. CDR3 in DNA: TGTGCCAGCTCACCACCGGGGACCTCTAACACCGGGGAGCTGTTTTTT. It is translated as CASSPPGTSNTGELFF.

J is TRBJ2-5 and V is TRBV11-2; D is ambiguous. The CDR3 covers 15 residues. V was shortened by 1 base and J by 0 bases, with 9 bases between the two germline ends. CDR1 and CDR2 (germline): SGHAT, FQNNGV. The CDR3 protein is CASSLGGGYQETQYF. The CDR3 DNA is TGTGCCAGCAGCTTAGGGGGTGGGTACCAAGAGACCCAGTACTTC.

This clone was observed a handful of times. The chain uses TRBV3-1 (or the pseudogene TRBV3-2) and TRBJ1-2, with 7 bases fitting TRBD1. The germline gives CDR1 LGHDT, CDR2 YNNKEL (reference sequence). V lost 4 bases to trimming and J lost 4 bases; unmatched junction nucleotides: 3. The CDR3 is 13 residues long. As DNA, the CDR3 is TGTGCCAGCAGCCGGGACAGCTTCTATGGCTACACCTTC. Translating it yields CASSRDSFYGYTF.

V usage is TRBV7-2 and J usage is TRBJ1-5, with D possibly matching TRBD1 (6 bases). CDR1 and CDR2 from the germline V gene are SGHTA and FQGNSA. Trimming pared 2 bases from V and 7 bases from J, leaving 15 bases between. This CDR3 has 15 residues. The CDR3 DNA reads TGTGCCAGCAGCTTAATTCAGGGGTTTGAACAGCCCCAGCATTTT. The encoded protein is CASSLIQGFEQPQHF. The full variable domain, with the rest looked up from reference TRBV7-2 and TRBJ1-5, is GAGVSQSPSNKVTEKGKDVELRCDPISGHTALYWYRQSLGQGLEFLIYFQGNSAPDKSGLPSDRFSAERTGGSVSTLTIQRTQQEDSAVYLCASSLIQGFEQPQHFGDGTRLSIL.